The sequence of this T cell receptor beta chain was determined in a study of blood T cell repertoires in COVID-19. Study-level background: The samples span acute and convalescent COVID-19 from the United States, Italy and Spain. T cells, B-cell-depleted T cells, or PBMCs supplied cDNA or gDNA.

As processed by the authors: Scientists estimated how many nucleated cells there were by amplifying reference gene primers. Repertoires were generated with immunoSEQ multiplex PCR, while TCRdb's copy carries only in-frame clones and drops some. V and J calls and clone size follow that table, whereas D and trimming were derived from the DNA. Found here are approximately 170,000 clones, approximately 83% of them singletons; the top ten hold roughly a tenth. CDR1 and CDR2 (germline): SGHNT, YYREEE (reference sequence). With 3 bases clipped from V and 0 bases from J, the junction kept 5 bases outside the gene matches. The CDR3 spans 16 residues.

V is TRBV5-4 and J is TRBJ1-4; 7 bases line up with TRBD1. Source material: peripheral blood. The TCR was taken from a man aged 70-80 years with active or convalescent COVID-19. The CDR3 loop reads CASSSGQPATNEKLFF. The CDR3 region has the DNA TGTGCCAGCAGCTCGGGACAGCCAGCAACTAATGAAAAACTGTTTTTT.